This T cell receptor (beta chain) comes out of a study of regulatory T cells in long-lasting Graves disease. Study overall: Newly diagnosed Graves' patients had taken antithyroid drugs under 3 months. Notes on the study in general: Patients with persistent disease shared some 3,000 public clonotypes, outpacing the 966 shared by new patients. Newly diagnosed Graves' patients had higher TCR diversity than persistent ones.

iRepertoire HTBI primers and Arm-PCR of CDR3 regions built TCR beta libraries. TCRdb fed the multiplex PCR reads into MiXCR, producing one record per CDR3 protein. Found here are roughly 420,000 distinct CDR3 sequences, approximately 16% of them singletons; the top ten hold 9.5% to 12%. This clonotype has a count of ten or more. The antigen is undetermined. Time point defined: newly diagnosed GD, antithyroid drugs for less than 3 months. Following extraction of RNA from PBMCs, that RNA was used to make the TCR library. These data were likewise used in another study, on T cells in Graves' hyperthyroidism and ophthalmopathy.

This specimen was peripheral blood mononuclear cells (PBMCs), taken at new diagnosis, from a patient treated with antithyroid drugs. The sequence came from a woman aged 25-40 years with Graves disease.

The DNA for the CDR3 is TGTGCCAGCAGCTTAGGACGGAGCTCCTACGAGCAGTACTTC. It is translated as CASSLGRSSYEQYF. The rearrangement uses TRBV27 and TRBJ2-7; D unclear. Trimming removed 6 bases at V and 0 bases at J, with 12 bases between. The length of the CDR3 is 14 residues. The germline CDR1 and CDR2 sequences are MNHEY and SMNVEV (reference sequence).